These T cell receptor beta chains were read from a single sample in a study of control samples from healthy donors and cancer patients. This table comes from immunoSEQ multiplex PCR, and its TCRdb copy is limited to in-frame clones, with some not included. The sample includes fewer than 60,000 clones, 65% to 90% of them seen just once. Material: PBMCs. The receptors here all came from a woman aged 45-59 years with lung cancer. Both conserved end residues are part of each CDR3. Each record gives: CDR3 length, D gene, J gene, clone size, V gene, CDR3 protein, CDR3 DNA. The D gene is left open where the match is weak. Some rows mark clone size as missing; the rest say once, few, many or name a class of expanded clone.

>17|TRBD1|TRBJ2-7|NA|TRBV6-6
CASRRRQGVYDSYEQYF
TGTGCCAGCAGACGACGACAGGGGGTTTACGACTCCTACGAGCAGTACTTC
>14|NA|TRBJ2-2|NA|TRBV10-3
CASGGTANTGELFF
TGTGCCAGTGGGGGGACGGCGAACACCGGGGAGCTGTTTTTT
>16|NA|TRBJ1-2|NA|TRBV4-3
CASSQDHTRGDYGYTF
TGCGCCAGCAGCCAAGATCACACGAGGGGGGACTATGGCTACACCTTC
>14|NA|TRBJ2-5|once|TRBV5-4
CASSSGTPEETQYF
TGTGCCAGCAGCTCCGGGACGCCTGAGGAGACCCAGTACTTC
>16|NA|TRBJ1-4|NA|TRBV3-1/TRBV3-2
CASSQVSLAGNEKLFF
TGTGCCAGCAGCCAAGTGTCCCTGGCAGGGAATGAAAAACTGTTTTTT
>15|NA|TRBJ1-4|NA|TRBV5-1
CASSLVGLRNEKLFF
TGCGCCAGCAGCTTGGTCGGACTTAGGAATGAAAAACTGTTTTTT
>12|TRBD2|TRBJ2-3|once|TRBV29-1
CSVVLAGDTQYF
TGCAGCGTTGTACTAGCGGGGGATACGCAGTATTTT
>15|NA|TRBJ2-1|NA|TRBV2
CASSAMFSSYNEQFF
TGTGCCAGCAGTGCAATGTTTAGCTCCTACAATGAGCAGTTCTTC
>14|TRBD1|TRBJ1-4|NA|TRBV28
CASSLGQAGHKLFF
TGTGCCAGCAGTTTAGGACAGGCGGGTCATAAACTGTTTTTT
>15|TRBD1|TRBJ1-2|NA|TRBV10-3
CAISESRTGRDGYTF
TGTGCCATCAGTGAGTCGAGGACAGGGCGGGATGGCTACACCTTC
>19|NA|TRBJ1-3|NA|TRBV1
CTSSQGTGAPPSSGNTIYF
TGCACCAGCAGCCAAGGGACAGGGGCTCCGCCATCCTCTGGAAACACCATATATTTT
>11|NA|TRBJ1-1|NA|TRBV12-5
CASGFDTEAFF
TGTGCTAGTGGTTTCGACACTGAAGCTTTCTTT
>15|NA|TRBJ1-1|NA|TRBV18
CASSPFSQMNTEAFF
TGTGCCAGCTCACCCTTTTCACAGATGAACACTGAAGCTTTCTTT
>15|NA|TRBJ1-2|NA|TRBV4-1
CASSQERQVYYGYTF
TGCGCCAGCAGCCAAGAGAGACAGGTGTACTATGGCTACACCTTC
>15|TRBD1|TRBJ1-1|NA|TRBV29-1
CSGSRQGSMNTEAFF
TGCAGCGGATCCAGACAGGGATCTATGAACACTGAAGCTTTCTTT
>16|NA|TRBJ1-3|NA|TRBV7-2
CASSFTVSGSGNTIYF
TGTGCCAGCAGCTTTACCGTGTCGGGTTCTGGAAACACCATATATTTT
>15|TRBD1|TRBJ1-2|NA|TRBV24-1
CATSERTGGARGYTF
TGTGCCACCAGTGAACGCACAGGGGGCGCGCGTGGCTACACCTTC
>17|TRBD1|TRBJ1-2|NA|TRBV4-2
CASSQGVPGTGGFGYTF
TGTGCCAGCAGCCAAGGAGTCCCGGGGACAGGGGGCTTTGGCTACACCTTC
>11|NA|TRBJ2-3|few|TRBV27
CASTGSDTQYF
TGTGCCAGTACTGGTTCAGATACGCAGTATTTT
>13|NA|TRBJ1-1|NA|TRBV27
CASSLVWNTEAFF
TGTGCCAGCAGTTTAGTGTGGAACACTGAAGCTTTCTTT
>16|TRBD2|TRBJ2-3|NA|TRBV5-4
CASSLRGGLRTDTQYF
TGTGCCAGCAGCTTGCGGGGGGGCCTTAGGACAGATACGCAGTATTTT
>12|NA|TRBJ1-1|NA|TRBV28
CASSLRRTEAFF
TGTGCCAGCAGTTTGAGGAGAACTGAAGCTTTCTTT
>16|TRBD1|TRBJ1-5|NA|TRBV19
CASSILKGQGNQPQHF
TGTGCCAGTAGTATCTTAAAGGGACAGGGAAATCAGCCCCAGCATTTT
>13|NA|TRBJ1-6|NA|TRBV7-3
CASSQDRNSPLHF
TGTGCCAGCAGCCAAGATCGTAATTCACCCCTCCACTTT
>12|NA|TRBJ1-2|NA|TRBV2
CAEGSSNYGYTF
TGTGCCGAGGGCAGTTCTAACTATGGCTACACCTTC
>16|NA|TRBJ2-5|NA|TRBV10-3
CAISDPRWDIGETQYF
TGTGCCATCAGTGACCCCAGGTGGGACATAGGAGAGACCCAGTACTTC
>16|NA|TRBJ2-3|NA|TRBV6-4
CASSIGPQGTTDTQYF
TGTGCCAGCAGTATCGGGCCTCAGGGAACCACAGATACGCAGTATTTT
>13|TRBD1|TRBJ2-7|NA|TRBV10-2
CATQTTGRYEQYF
TGCGCCACTCAGACGACAGGGAGATACGAGCAGTACTTC
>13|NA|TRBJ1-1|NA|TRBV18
CASSPLEDTEAFF
TGTGCCAGCTCACCGCTGGAGGACACTGAAGCTTTCTTT
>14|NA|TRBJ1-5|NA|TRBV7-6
CASTIGGGNQPQHF
TGTGCCAGCACTATTGGTGGGGGGAATCAGCCCCAGCATTTT
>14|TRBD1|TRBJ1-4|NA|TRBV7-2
CASSPGQSNEKLFF
TGTGCCAGCAGCCCGGGACAGTCTAATGAAAAACTGTTTTTT
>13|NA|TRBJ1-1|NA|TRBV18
CASSPPDSTEAFF
TGTGCCAGCTCACCACCGGACAGCACTGAAGCTTTCTTT
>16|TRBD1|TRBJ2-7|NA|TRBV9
CASSVAETGGASGQYF
TGTGCCAGCAGCGTAGCTGAGACAGGGGGCGCATCTGGGCAGTACTTC
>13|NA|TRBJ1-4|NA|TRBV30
CAWKGEPNEKLFF
TGTGCCTGGAAGGGGGAACCTAATGAAAAACTGTTTTTT
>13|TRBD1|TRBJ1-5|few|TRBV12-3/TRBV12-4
CASSYRGSQPQHF
TGTGCCAGCAGTTACAGGGGGAGTCAGCCCCAGCATTTT
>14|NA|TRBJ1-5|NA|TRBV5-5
CASSLERPNQPQHF
TGTGCCAGCAGCTTGGAAAGGCCCAATCAGCCCCAGCATTTT
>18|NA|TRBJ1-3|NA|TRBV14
CASSQRTPFRGAGNTIYF
TGTGCCAGCAGCCAACGCACCCCTTTCAGGGGAGCTGGAAACACCATATATTTT
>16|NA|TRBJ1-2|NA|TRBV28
CASSPAGVLSNYGYTF
TGTGCCAGCAGTCCGGCGGGGGTCCTCTCTAACTATGGCTACACCTTC
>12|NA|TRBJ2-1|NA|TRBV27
CASSSRVGEQFF
TGTGCCAGCAGTTCCAGGGTAGGCGAGCAGTTCTTC